The 5 T cell receptor beta chains listed next were all sequenced from one sample in a study of tumor-infiltrating lymphocytes in primary liver carcinoma. Using a constant-region primer together with ProtoScript II reverse transcriptase, TCR beta cDNA was made from about 500 ng of total RNA. Three nested multiplex PCR rounds, a slightly modified ARM-PCR method, built the TCR beta libraries. Each of the first two PCR rounds ran approximately 10 cycles with TRBV1-TRBV30 forward and C-beta reverse primers. From the multiplex PCR reads, TCRdb called clonotypes with MiXCR, one entry per CDR3 protein. The sample holds some 50,000 distinct CDR3 sequences, 71% seen once. Co-extracted RNA and DNA came from around 18-30 mg of unsorted bulk tissue. Sequencing used liver tumor tissue from sampling region 5. Subset: tumor region T5, tumor centre. These receptors were collected from a man aged 35-49 years with primary liver carcinoma and hepatitis B virus infection.

Concerning this clonotype: One junction end disagrees with the germline gene, perhaps due to a read error. DNA of the CDR3: TGTGCCAGTAGTGAGCGGCATACGCAGTTTTTT. Translating gives CASSERHTQFF. The chain has TRBV6-1 and TRBJ2-3; tentative D call: TRBD2 (5 bases). CDR3 length: 11 residues. Germline loops: CDR1 MNHNS, CDR2 SASEGT.

In regard to this clonotype: At one end, the junction sequence differs from germline, possibly due to a read error. The chain has TRBV11-2 and TRBJ2-7; D unresolved. Germline assignment: CDR1 SGHAT and CDR2 FQNNGV. This CDR3 region has 14 residues. The CDR3 reads CANSLTDTAYVQYF. CDR3 in DNA: TGTGCCAACAGCCTAACTGACACTGCCTACGTGCAGTATTTC. Complete variable domain (other parts from reference TRBV11-2 and TRBJ2-7): EAGVAQSPRYKIIEKRQSVAFWCNPISGHATLYWYQQILGQGPKLLIQFQNNGVVDDSQLPKDRFSAERLKGVDSTLKIQPAKLEDSAVYLCANSLTDTAYVQYFGPGTRLTVT.

This clonotype was recorded many times. The J gene is TRBJ2-7, the V gene TRBV5-5, with D perhaps matching TRBD1 (6 bases). This CDR3 region has 14 residues. V gave up 3 bases and J gave up 2 bases, with 12 bases separating them. CDR1 and CDR2 from the germline V gene are SGHKS and YYEKEE (reference sequence). CDR3 coding DNA: TGTGCCAGCAGCTACAGGGTTGGGCCCTACGAGCAGTACTTC. It is translated as CASSYRVGPYEQYF. Complete variable domain (other parts from reference TRBV5-5 and TRBJ2-7): DAGVTQSPTHLIKTRGQQVTLRCSPISGHKSVSWYQQVLGQGPQFIFQYYEKEERGRGNFPDRFSARQFPNYSSELNVNALLLGDSALYLCASSYRVGPYEQYFGPGTRLTVT.

By sample share, this clonotype is medium-sized. V usage is TRBV10-3 and J usage is TRBJ2-2, with D possibly matching TRBD2 (6 bases). Per germline, CDR1 ENHRY and CDR2 SYGVKD. This CDR3 spans 14 amino acids. Between the trimmed V and J ends, which lost 3 bases and 6 bases, there was a span of 11 bases. The CDR3 DNA sequence: TGTGCCATCAGTGATAGCGGAGGAGCCGGGGAGCTGTTTTTT. The encoded protein is CAISDSGGAGELFF.

A note on this clonotype: The junction departs from germline at one end; a sequencing error may be responsible. The rearrangement joins TRBV11-1 to TRBJ1-1; no reliable D call. The CDR3 extends over 13 amino acids. Germline loops: CDR1 SGHAT, CDR2 FQDESV (reference sequence). The CDR3 DNA follows: TGTGCCAGTAGCTCGACCTTGAACATTGAGGCTTTCTTT. It codes for CASSSTLNIEAFF. Looking up the rest from reference TRBV11-1 and TRBJ1-1 gives the full variable domain: EAEVAQSPRYKITEKSQAVAFWCDPISGHATLYWYRQILGQGPELLVQFQDESVVDDSQLPKDRFSAERLKGVDSTLKIQPAELGDSAMYLCASSSTLNIEAFFGQGTRLTVV.